The following is a T cell receptor beta chain sequence with its context. This entry is derived from a study of T-cell memory formation after mild COVID-19. TCRdb passed the 5' RACE reads through MiXCR, listing each CDR3 protein once. The sample consists of fewer than 650,000 distinct CDR3 sequences, around 16% of them appearing once. The sequenced sample consisted of PBMCs or a T cell subset sorted from them (not recorded which). The origin of this receptor is an adult woman who had mild COVID-19 (a few samples of this study predate the infection). Cell type and time point are not known.

CDR3 amino acids: CASSSGGTSGYEQYF. The DNA for the CDR3 is TGTGCCAGCAGTTCAGGGGGGACTAGCGGCTACGAGCAGTACTTC. The gene calls are TRBV6-5 and TRBJ2-7; TRBD2 matches 11 bases. Germline-derived CDR1 and CDR2 are MNHEY and SVGAGI. J was trimmed by 3 bases and V by 4 bases; bases with no gene match: 5. This CDR3 is built from 15 residues.